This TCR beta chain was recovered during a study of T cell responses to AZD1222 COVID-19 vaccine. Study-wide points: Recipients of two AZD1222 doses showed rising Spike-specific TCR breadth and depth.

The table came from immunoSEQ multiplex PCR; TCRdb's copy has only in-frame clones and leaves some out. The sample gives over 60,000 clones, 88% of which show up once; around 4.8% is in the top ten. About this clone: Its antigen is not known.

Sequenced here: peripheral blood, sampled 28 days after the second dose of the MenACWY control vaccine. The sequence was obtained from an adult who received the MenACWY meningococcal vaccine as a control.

The DNA for the CDR3 is TGTGCCATCAGCTTGGACAGTTCGAACACTGAAGCTTTCTTT. It translates to CAISLDSSNTEAFF. The J gene is TRBJ1-1, the V gene TRBV10-3, with D perhaps TRBD1 (6 bases). This CDR3 has 14 residues. CDR1 ENHRY and CDR2 SYGVKD come from the germline V gene. V was clipped by 6 bases and J by 1 base, with 12 bases between them.